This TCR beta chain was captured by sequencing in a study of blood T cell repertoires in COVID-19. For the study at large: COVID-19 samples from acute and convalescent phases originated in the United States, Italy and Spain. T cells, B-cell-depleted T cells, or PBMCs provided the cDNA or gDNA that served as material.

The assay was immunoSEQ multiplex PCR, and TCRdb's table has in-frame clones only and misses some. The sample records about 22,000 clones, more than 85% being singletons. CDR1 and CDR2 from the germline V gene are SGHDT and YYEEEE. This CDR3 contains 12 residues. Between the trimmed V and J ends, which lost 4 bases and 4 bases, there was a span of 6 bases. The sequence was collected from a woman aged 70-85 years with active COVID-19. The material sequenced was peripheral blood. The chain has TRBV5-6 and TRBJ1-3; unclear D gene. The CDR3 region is CASSLGGNTIYF. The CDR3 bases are TGTGCCAGCAGCCTAGGAGGAAACACCATATATTTT.